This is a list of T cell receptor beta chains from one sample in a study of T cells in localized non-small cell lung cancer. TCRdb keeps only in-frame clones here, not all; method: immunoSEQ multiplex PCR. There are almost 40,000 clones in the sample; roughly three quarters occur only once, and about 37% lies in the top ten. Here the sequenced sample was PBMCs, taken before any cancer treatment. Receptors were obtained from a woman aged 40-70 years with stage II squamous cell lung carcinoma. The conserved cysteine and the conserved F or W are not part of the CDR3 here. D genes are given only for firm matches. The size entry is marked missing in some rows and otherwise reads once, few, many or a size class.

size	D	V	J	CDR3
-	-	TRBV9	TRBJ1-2	ASSVSQESYGYT
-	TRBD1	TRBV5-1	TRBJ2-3	ASSLGQGETDTQY
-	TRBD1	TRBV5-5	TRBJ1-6	ASSTGTEGYSSYNSPLH
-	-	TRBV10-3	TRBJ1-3	AIRDSRSGNTIY
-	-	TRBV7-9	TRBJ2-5	ASSPGTFLQETQY
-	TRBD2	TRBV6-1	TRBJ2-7	ASSEGLAGLSSYEQY
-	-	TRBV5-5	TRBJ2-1	ASSLAWGSYNEQF
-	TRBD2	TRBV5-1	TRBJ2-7	ASSLAGGSFDEQY
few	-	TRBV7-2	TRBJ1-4	ASSLAGRGNEKLF
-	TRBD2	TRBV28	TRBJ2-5	ASRRTSGSQETQY
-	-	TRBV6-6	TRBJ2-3	ASSYSPGADTQY
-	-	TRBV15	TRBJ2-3	ATSRDELATRTDTQY
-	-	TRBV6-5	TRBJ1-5	ASSLHPRNQPQH
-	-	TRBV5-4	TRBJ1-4	ASSFGGSLANEKLF
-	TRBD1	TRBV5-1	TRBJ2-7	ASSRLSPRGLYEQY
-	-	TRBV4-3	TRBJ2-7	ASSQKKSAEYEQY
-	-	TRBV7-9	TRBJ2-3	ASSPPGDLEGLQSDTQY
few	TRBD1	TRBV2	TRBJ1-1	ASRQGQDTEAF
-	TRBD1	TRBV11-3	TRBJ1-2	ASSLVGTGTYGYT
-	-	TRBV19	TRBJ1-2	ASSMGSNYGYT
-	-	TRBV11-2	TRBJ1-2	ASSPPGIWGYT
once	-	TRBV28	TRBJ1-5	ASSLNGRGSNQPQH
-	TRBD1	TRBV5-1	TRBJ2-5	ASSFLPGQGAEETQY
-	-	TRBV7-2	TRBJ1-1	ASSFGAQNTEAF